One and the same sample provided the 12 T cell receptor beta chains below, sequenced in a study of control samples from healthy donors and cancer patients. Some clones are missing from TCRdb's copy, which holds only in-frame ones; the method was immunoSEQ multiplex PCR. The repertoire holds about 120,000 clones, with about 94% as singletons. Source material: blood. Receptors were obtained from a man aged 25 to 40 in good health.

In its sample, this clone was seen a few times. The sample carries other DNA sequences with the same CDR3. The chain carries TRBV5-1 and TRBJ1-1; the D gene is possibly TRBD1 (5 bases). V was shortened by 0 bases and J by 4 bases, with 7 bases between the two germline ends. There are 13 residues in the CDR3. Germline V lookup: CDR1 SGHRS, CDR2 YFSETQ. The chain's CDR3 is CASSLDGGTEAFF. In DNA, the CDR3 is TGCGCCAGCAGCTTGGATGGGGGCACTGAAGCTTTCTTT.

This chain uses TRBV6-4 with TRBJ1-2; D perhaps matches TRBD1 (5 bases). The germline V gene encodes CDR1 MRHNA and CDR2 SNTAGT. The V end lost 2 bases, the J end lost 8 bases, and 15 bases lay between the germline ends. CDR3 size: 14 residues. The CDR3 sequence is CASSDMQGGRGYTF. The CDR3 DNA follows: TGTGCCAGCAGTGACATGCAGGGAGGGCGAGGCTACACCTTC.

The CDR3 spells CASSPIYYGYTF. For the CDR3, the DNA is TGCGCCAGCAGCCCCATCTACTATGGCTACACCTTC. V is TRBV10-1 and J is TRBJ1-2; D uncertain. Germline V lookup: CDR1 WNHNN, CDR2 SYGVQD (reference sequence). The CDR3 consists of 12 residues. V lost 6 bases and J lost 3, with 8 bases in between.

The chain uses TRBV6-5 and TRBJ1-5; 10 positions agree with TRBD1. Trimming removed 10 bases from V and 8 bases from J; junction bases left unmatched: 8. CDR1 is MNHEY, CDR2 SVGAGI, per germline. The CDR3 spans 13 residues. CDR3 bases: TGTGCCACCCGGGGGGACAGGGGAGAGCCCCAGCATTTT. This sequence encodes CATRGDRGEPQHF.

The chain uses TRBV12-3 or TRBV12-4 and TRBJ1-2, with D hard to call. The CDR3 consists of 13 residues. The V gene lost 2 bases and the J gene lost 4 bases, with 8 bases spanning the gap. Here the CDR3 DNA reads TGTGCCAGCAGTTTAACGGGATCCTATGGCTACACCTTC. Its protein product is CASSLTGSYGYTF.

V gene TRBV6-6 combines with J gene TRBJ1-6; unclear D gene. This CDR3 region has 14 residues. CDR1 is MNHNY and CDR2 is SVGAGI in the germline V gene (reference sequence). V lost 7 bases to trimming and J lost 5 bases, with 12 bases between them. The CDR3 nucleotides read TGTGCCAGCAAGTACGGGTCAGATAATTCACCCCTCCACTTT. Residues: CASKYGSDNSPLHF.

This clone was recorded only once. This sequence joins TRBV27 and TRBJ2-3; D remains unclear. Deletions cut 4 bases from V and 7 bases from J, with 12 bases between. CDR3 size: 13 residues. Per the germline V gene, CDR1 is MNHEY and CDR2 is SMNVEV (reference sequence). CDR3: CASSSLAGHTQYF. CDR3 nucleotides: TGTGCCAGCAGTTCGTTAGCCGGACATACGCAGTATTTT.

J is TRBJ1-2 and V is TRBV11-2, with D tentatively TRBD1 (5 bases). The CDR3 loop spans 13 amino acids. The germline V gene encodes CDR1 SGHAT and CDR2 FQNNGV. Trimming removed 4 bases at V and 5 bases at J, with 11 bases between. CDR3 coding DNA: TGTGCCAGCAGCTGGCAGGGAGATTATGGCTACACCTTC. It translates to CASSWQGDYGYTF.

The chain recombines TRBV2 with TRBJ1-2, with 12 nucleotides matching TRBD1. J gave up 4 bases and V 6 bases, and 9 bases lay outside the gene matches. This CDR3 contains 16 residues. Germline CDR1 is SNHLY and CDR2 is FYNNEI. This CDR3 reads CASSPGTGGGSYGYTF. As DNA, the CDR3 is TGTGCCAGCAGCCCCGGGACAGGGGGCGGGAGCTATGGCTACACCTTC.

This clone was counted a single time. J is TRBJ2-6 and V is TRBV3-1 (or the pseudogene TRBV3-2); D gene unclear. Germline V CDR1 and CDR2: LGHDT, YNNKEL (reference sequence). V was pared by 4 bases and J by 4 bases, with 17 bases between. This CDR3 spans 17 amino acids. CDR3 amino acids: CASSPQSPLSGANVLTF. DNA of the CDR3: TGTGCCAGCAGCCCCCAGAGTCCGCTTTCGGGGGCCAACGTCCTGACTTTC.

The chain employs TRBV28 and TRBJ1-1; 8 bases map to TRBD1. CDR3 length equals 14 residues. Unmatched junction bases numbered 8, after V lost 10 bases and J lost 1 base. The germline V gene encodes CDR1 MDHEN and CDR2 SYDVKM. This CDR3 is CATRRDRRNTEAFF. In DNA, the CDR3 is TGTGCCACTAGAAGGGACAGGAGGAACACTGAAGCTTTCTTT.

The genes are TRBV3-1 (or the pseudogene TRBV3-2) and TRBJ2-5; 7 bases line up with TRBD2. The CDR3 length is 17 residues. Germline-derived CDR1 and CDR2 are LGHDT and YNNKEL (reference sequence). V gave up 6 bases and J gave up 7 bases; unmatched junction bases: 20. The CDR3 nucleotides are TGTGCCAGCAGACCCGATAAGACTAGCCCCGGCCGGAGGACCCAGTACTTC. Its protein product is CASRPDKTSPGRRTQYF.